This T cell receptor (beta chain) appears in the sequencing data of a study of CD8 T cells in Susac syndrome. About 0.5 to 1 ug RNA was reverse transcribed with random hexamers. TCRdb analysed the immunoSEQ multiplex PCR reads with MiXCR anew, one entry per CDR3 protein. There are approximately 190,000 distinct CDR3 sequences in the sample; approximately 93% occur only once, and roughly 0.096% lies in the top ten. V gave up 7 bases and J gave up 3 bases, with 9 bases separating them. The V gene's germline CDR1 is MNHNY and CDR2 SVGAGI (reference sequence). CDR3 length: 12 residues. The rearrangement links TRBV6-6 to TRBJ2-5; a possible D gene is TRBD1 (5 bases). Input material: CD4+ T cells from PBMCs. This sequence was found in a human donor in good health. The CDR3 protein is CASNKGEETQYF. Written as DNA, the CDR3 is TGTGCCAGCAACAAAGGGGAAGAGACCCAGTACTTC.